This TCR beta chain was recovered during a study of blood T cell repertoires in COVID-19 (TCRdb year 2020). Concerning the study at large: Samples from collaborators originated in the United States, Italy and Spain and spanned both the acute and convalescent phases of COVID-19. HLA class I and class II types, where available, came from metadata supplied by the sample provider rather than from assay-based typing. Deeply sampled blood TCRbeta repertoires from subjects exposed to, actively infected with, or recovered from COVID-19 were included in the dataset. The material from the prospective study consisted of cDNA or gDNA derived from T cells, B-cell-depleted T cells, or PBMCs. Nearly every sample came with metadata listing a de-identified subject ID, COVID-19 status, age in years and sex. The repertoires were made available in a free public database intended to serve as a resource for research on the immune response to SARS-CoV-2. Samples were obtained from the ongoing ImmuneRACE study (first 160 participants) and from some 1,200 subjects provided by 6 global collaborators. The paper's findings and limits, for the study overall: The amount of clinical and demographic metadata varied by source and participant and was provided uncurated.

As encoded in the germline V gene, CDR1 is SGHDN while CDR2 is FVKESK. Germline trimming: 2 bases from V, 1 base from J; junction bases outside gene matches: 3. The CDR3 starts with the cysteine, ends with the phenylalanine, and has 15 residues. Left in the record is the CDR3 DNA by itself, 45 bases read in frame from the first base. Participants in the prospective study were aged roughly 18 to 89 years, lived in about two dozen United States geographic areas, and enrolled through a virtual design. To assign participants to cohorts, the prospective study relied on clinical history that participants themselves reported in a screening survey and a study questionnaire. For ImmuneRACE Cohort 3, a participant was defined as recovered based on two consecutive negative NP/OP PCR tests, clearance by a healthcare professional, or resolution of symptoms. Mobile phlebotomists in the prospective study collected whole blood, serum and a nasopharyngeal or oropharyngeal swab from every participant. Additional blood draws and questionnaires over an approximately 2-month period could optionally be provided by prospective study participants. Blood samples from the prospective study were shipped frozen or at room temperature prior to DNA extraction.

Concerning this clone: The target of this receptor is not known. Per-base qualities were not stored, and no clone one base away is much larger.

The immunoSEQ Assay, a bias-controlled multiplex PCR, was used to amplify TCRbeta CDR3 regions from genomic DNA. Processing in the source paper ran as follows. The number of nucleated cells in each sample was estimated by amplification of reference gene primers within the assay. To quantify the absolute abundance of each unique TCRbeta CDR3 rearrangement, sequence reads were collapsed and filtered. For each sample, productive Simpson clonality was calculated as the square root of Simpson's diversity index over productive rearrangements. Drawn from immuneACCESS, this table holds only the in-frame rearrangements with V and J called that TCRdb kept. Clones are partly lost; checked studies trace under half to an unresolved V gene and leave the rest unexplained. V, J and clone size are those of that table, while D and trimming were read from the DNA. For this sample there are 200,000 to 250,000 clones; 88% appear just once. Of the sample, roughly 2.5% falls within the top ten clones.

This TCR was sampled from a young woman who had recovered from COVID-19. The sequence links TRBV14 to TRBJ1-1; 8 bases in between match TRBD1. The sequenced sample was PBMCs or T cells enriched from blood (not recorded which). The DNA sequence reads TGTGCCAGCAGCCAACAGGGGGCGCGGAACACTGAAGCTTTCTTT. It translates as CASSQQGARNTEAFF. Beyond the CDR3, the reference TRBV14 and TRBJ1-1 genes provide the residues; the full variable domain reads: EAGVTQFPSHSVIEKGQTVTLRCDPISGHDNLYWYRRVMGKEIKFLLHFVKESKQDESGMPNNRFLAERTGGTYSTLKVQPAELEDSGVYFCASSQQGARNTEAFFGQGTRLTVV.